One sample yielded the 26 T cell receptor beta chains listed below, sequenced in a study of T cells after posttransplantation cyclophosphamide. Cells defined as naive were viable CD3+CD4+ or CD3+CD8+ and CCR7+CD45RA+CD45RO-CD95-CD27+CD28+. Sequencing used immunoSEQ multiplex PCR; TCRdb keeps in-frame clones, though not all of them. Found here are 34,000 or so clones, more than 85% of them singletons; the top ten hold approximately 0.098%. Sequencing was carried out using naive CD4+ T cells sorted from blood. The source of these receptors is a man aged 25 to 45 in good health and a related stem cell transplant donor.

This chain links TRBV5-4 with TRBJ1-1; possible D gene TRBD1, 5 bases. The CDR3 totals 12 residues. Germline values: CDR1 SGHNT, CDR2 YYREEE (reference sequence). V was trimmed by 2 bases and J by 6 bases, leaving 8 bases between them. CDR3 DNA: TGTGCCAGCAGCTTCCAGGGCGCTGAAGCTTTCTTT. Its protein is CASSFQGAEAFF. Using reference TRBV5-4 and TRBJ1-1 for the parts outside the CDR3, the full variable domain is ETGVTQSPTHLIKTRGQQVTLRCSSQSGHNTVSWYQQALGQGPQFIFQYYREEENGRGNFPPRFSGLQFPNYSSELNVNALELDDSALYLCASSFQGAEAFFGQGTRLTVV.

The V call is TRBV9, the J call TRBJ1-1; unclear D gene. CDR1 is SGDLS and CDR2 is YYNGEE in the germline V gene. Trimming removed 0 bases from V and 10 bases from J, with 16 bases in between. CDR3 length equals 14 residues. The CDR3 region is CASSVADRGRAAFF. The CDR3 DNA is TGTGCCAGCAGCGTAGCGGATAGAGGGCGGGCAGCTTTCTTT.

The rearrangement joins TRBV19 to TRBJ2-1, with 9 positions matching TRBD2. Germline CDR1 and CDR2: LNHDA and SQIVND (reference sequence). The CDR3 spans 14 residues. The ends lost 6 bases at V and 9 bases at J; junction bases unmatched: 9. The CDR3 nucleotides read TGTGCCAGTAGGAGGATAGCGGGGGAGGGTGAGCAGTTCTTC. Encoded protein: CASRRIAGEGEQFF.

The CDR3 nucleotides read TGTGCCAGCAGACGACGGGACAGAAGCTCCTACGAGCAGTACTTC. Encoded protein: CASRRRDRSSYEQYF. The V call is TRBV6-5, the J call TRBJ2-7; 7 bases line up with TRBD1. This CDR3 spans 15 amino acids. Trimming removed 6 bases from V and 0 bases from J; junction bases left unmatched: 8. Looked up from germline, CDR1 is MNHEY and CDR2 is SVGAGI.

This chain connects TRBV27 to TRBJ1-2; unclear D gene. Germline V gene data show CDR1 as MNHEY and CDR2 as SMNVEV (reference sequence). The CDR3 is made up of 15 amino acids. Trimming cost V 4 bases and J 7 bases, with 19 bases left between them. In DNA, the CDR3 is TGTGCCAGCAGTTCCTATAACGGGAGGTGGGGTGGCTACACCTTC. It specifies CASSSYNGRWGGYTF.

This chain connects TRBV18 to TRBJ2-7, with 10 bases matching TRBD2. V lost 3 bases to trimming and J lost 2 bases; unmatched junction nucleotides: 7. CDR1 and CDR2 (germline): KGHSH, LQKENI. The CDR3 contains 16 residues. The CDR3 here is CASSPKLAGSPYEQYF. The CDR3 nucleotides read TGTGCCAGCTCACCTAAACTAGCGGGGTCACCCTACGAGCAGTACTTC.

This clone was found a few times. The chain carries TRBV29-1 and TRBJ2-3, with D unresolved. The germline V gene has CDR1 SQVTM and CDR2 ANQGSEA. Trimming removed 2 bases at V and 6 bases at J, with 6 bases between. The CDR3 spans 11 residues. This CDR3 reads CSVEYRDTQYF. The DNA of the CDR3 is TGCAGCGTTGAATATCGGGATACGCAGTATTTT.

For the CDR3, the DNA is TGTGCCAGCAGCTTCCGCAGGATGAACACTGAAGCTTTCTTT. This translates into CASSFRRMNTEAFF. The rearrangement links TRBV7-9 to TRBJ1-1; D uncertain. The V end lost 3 bases, the J end lost 0 bases, and 8 bases lay between the germline ends. Germline CDR1 is SEHNR and CDR2 is FQNEAQ (reference sequence). The CDR3 totals 14 residues.

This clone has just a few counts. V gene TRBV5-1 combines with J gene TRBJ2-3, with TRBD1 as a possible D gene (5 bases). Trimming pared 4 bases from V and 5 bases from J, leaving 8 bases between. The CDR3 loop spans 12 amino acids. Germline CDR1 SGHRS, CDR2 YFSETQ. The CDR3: CASSQGGDTQYF. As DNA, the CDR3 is TGCGCCAGCAGCCAGGGTGGAGATACGCAGTATTTT.

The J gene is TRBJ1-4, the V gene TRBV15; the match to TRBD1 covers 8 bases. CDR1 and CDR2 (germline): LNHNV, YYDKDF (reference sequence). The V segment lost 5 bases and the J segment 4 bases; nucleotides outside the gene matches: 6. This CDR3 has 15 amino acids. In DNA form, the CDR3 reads TGTGCCACCAGCGGACAGGGCAACCTTAATGAAAAACTGTTTTTT. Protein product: CATSGQGNLNEKLFF.

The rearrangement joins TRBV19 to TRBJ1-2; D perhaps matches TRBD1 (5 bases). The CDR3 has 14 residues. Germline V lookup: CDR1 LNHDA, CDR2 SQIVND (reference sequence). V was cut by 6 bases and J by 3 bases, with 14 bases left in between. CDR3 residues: CASRSTGGDYGYTF. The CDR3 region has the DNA TGTGCCAGTAGAAGCACAGGTGGAGACTATGGCTACACCTTC.

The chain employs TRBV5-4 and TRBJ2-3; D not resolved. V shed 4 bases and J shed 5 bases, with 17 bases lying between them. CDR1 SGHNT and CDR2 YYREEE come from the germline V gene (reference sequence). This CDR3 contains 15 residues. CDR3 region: CASSVVGPSGDTQYF. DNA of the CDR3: TGTGCCAGCAGCGTAGTCGGTCCCTCAGGAGATACGCAGTATTTT. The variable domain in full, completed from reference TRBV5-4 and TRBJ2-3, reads ETGVTQSPTHLIKTRGQQVTLRCSSQSGHNTVSWYQQALGQGPQFIFQYYREEENGRGNFPPRFSGLQFPNYSSELNVNALELDDSALYLCASSVVGPSGDTQYFGPGTRLTVL.

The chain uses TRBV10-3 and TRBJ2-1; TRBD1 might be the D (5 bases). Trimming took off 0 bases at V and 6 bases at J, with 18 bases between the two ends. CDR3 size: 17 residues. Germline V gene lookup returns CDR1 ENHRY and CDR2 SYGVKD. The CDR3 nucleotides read TGTGCCATCAGTGAGTCGCAGACAGTCTCCAGAGGCAATGAGCAGTTCTTC. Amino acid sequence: CAISESQTVSRGNEQFF.

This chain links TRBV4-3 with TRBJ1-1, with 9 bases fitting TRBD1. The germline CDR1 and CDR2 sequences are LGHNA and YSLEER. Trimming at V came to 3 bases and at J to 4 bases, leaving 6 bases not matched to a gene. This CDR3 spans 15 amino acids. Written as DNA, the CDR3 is TGCGCCAGCAGCCAGACCACAGGGGGCCTCACTGAAGCTTTCTTT. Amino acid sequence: CASSQTTGGLTEAFF.

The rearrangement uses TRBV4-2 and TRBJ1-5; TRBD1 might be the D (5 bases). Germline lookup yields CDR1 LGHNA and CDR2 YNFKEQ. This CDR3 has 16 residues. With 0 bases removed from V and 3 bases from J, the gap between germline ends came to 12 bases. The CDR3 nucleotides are TGTGCCAGCAGCCAAGATAACCGACAGTACAATCAGCCCCAGCATTTT. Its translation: CASSQDNRQYNQPQHF.

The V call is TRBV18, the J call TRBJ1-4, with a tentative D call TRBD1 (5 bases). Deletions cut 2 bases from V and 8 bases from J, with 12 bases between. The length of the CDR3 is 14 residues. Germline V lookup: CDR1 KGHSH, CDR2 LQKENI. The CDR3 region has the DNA TGTGCCAGCTCACCAAGGCAGGGTGGAGAAAAACTGTTTTTT. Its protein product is CASSPRQGGEKLFF.

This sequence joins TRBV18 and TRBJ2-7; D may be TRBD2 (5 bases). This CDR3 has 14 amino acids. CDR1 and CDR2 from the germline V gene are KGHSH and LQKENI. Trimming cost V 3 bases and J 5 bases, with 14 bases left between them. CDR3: CASSPLTGNDEQYF. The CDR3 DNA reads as TGTGCCAGCTCACCTCTTACCGGGAACGACGAGCAGTACTTC.

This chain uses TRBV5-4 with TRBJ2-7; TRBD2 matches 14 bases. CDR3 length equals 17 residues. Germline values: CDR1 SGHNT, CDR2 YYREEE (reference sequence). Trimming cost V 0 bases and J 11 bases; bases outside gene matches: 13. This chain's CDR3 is CASSLGPPGLAGVREYF. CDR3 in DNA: TGTGCCAGCAGCTTGGGGCCCCCGGGACTAGCGGGGGTCAGGGAGTACTTC.

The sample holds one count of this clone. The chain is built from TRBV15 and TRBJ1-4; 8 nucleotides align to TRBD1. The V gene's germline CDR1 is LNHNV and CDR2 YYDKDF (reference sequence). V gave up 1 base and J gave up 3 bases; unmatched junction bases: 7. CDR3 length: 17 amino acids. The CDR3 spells CATSRGIPGQANEKLFF. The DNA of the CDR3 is TGTGCCACCAGCAGAGGGATACCGGGACAGGCTAATGAAAAACTGTTTTTT.

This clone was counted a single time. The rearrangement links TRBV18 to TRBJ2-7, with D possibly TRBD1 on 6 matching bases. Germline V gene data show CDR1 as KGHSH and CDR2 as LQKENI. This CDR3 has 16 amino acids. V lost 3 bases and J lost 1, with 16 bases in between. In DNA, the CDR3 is TGTGCCAGCTCACCTCTTCTGTTGACAGGTTCCTACGAGCAGTACTTC. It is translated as CASSPLLLTGSYEQYF.

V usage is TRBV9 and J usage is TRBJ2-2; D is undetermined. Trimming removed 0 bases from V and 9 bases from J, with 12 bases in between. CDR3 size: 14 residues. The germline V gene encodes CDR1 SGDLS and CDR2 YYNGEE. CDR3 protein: CASSVDGTARELFF. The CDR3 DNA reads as TGTGCCAGCAGCGTAGATGGTACTGCTCGGGAGCTGTTTTTT.

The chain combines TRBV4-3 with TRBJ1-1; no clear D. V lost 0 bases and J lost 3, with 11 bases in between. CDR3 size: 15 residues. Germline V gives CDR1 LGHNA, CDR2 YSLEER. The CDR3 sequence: CASSQDFVADTEAFF. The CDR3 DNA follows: TGCGCCAGCAGCCAAGATTTCGTGGCCGACACTGAAGCTTTCTTT.

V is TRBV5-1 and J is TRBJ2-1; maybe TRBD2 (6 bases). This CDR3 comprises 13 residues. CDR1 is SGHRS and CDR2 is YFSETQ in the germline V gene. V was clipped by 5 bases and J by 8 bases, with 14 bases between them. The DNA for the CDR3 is TGCGCCAGCAGGTGGGCGGGGTCAGATGAGCAGTTCTTC. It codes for CASRWAGSDEQFF.

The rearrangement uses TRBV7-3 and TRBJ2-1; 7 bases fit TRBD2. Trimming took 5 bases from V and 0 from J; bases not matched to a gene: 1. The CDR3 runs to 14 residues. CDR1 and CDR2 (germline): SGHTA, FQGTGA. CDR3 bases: TGTGCCAGCAGCCCGGGGGGCTCCTACAATGAGCAGTTCTTC. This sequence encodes CASSPGGSYNEQFF.

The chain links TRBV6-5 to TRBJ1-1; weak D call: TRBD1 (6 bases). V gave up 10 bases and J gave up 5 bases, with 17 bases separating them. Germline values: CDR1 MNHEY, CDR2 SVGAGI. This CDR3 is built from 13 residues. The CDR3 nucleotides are TGTGCCACGATAACAGGGTTCGGGACTGAAGCTTTCTTT. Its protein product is CATITGFGTEAFF.

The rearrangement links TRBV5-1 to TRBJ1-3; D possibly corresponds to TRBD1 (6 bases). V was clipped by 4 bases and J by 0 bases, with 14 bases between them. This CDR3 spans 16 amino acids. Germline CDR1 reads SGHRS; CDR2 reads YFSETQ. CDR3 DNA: TGCGCCAGCAGCCCTGGGACACGCAGCTCTGGAAACACCATATATTTT. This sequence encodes CASSPGTRSSGNTIYF.